This entry is about one T cell receptor beta chain. This record comes from a study of shared clonotypes between healthy human individuals. The data were produced by immunoSEQ multiplex PCR, yet TCRdb's version contains in-frame clones alone and is incomplete. The sample contains around 2.1 million clones, around 95% of which appear only once. This clonotype originated in a man younger than 35 in good health. Sequencing used naive CD4+ T cells sorted from blood. Subset here: CD45RA+ positively selected.

CDR3 DNA: TGTGCCAGCAGCAGGACTAGCGGAGAGACCCAGTACTTC. Protein: CASSRTSGETQYF. The V call is TRBV14, the J call TRBJ2-5, with TRBD2 matching over 10 bases. The ends lost 5 bases at V and 4 bases at J; junction bases unmatched: 1. The CDR3 has 13 residues. Germline V gene lookup returns CDR1 SGHDN and CDR2 FVKESK.